Listed below are T cell receptor beta chains from one sample, sequenced in a study of blood T cell repertoires in COVID-19. The table came from immunoSEQ multiplex PCR; TCRdb's copy has only in-frame clones and leaves some out. Altogether tens of thousands of clones are present, more than 75% being singletons, with the ten largest covering about 24%. Sequencing used peripheral blood. The receptors derive from a human donor in a cohort sampled during active COVID-19. Each CDR3 is given with its conserved first and last residue. The D gene is left open where the match is weak. Only part of the rows carry a size: once, few, many, or a class if the clone is expanded.

CDR3 DNA	CDR3 protein	D gene	CDR3 length	V gene	clone size	J gene
TGTGCCAGCAGCGTCCCCGCAGGGGACCTGTACTTC	CASSVPAGDLYF	NA	12	TRBV7-8	NA	TRBJ2-7
TGTGCCAGCAGCTTGGGAGCCTTTGGGGGGTACGAGCAGTACTTC	CASSLGAFGGYEQYF	NA	15	TRBV5-5	NA	TRBJ2-7
TGCAGCGTTGGTCAGGGGGCAACAGATACGCAGTATTTT	CSVGQGATDTQYF	TRBD1	13	TRBV29-1	NA	TRBJ2-3
TGTGCCAGCAGGGTCAGCAATGAGCAGTTCTTC	CASRVSNEQFF	NA	11	TRBV6-6	NA	TRBJ2-1
TGTGCCAGCAGTTACTCCTCGCCCGCGGGAGTCTACAATGAGCAGTTCTTC	CASSYSSPAGVYNEQFF	TRBD2	17	TRBV6-2/TRBV6-3	few	TRBJ2-1
TGTGCCAGCAGTCCTATGCGGGGGACGGGGGGCCTCCACGAGGAAAAACTGTTTTTT	CASSPMRGTGGLHEEKLFF	NA	19	TRBV28	few	TRBJ1-4
TGTGCCAGCAGGGGACAAGAGAACACCGGGGAGCTGTTTTTT	CASRGQENTGELFF	NA	14	TRBV6-6	few	TRBJ2-2
TGTGCCAGCTCACGACAGGGGCTCGTGTCCGAGCAGTACTTC	CASSRQGLVSEQYF	TRBD1	14	TRBV18	NA	TRBJ2-7
TGCGCCAGCAGCTTAGGGGCGGCCTACAATGAGCAGTTCTTC	CASSLGAAYNEQFF	NA	14	TRBV5-1	NA	TRBJ2-1
TGTGCCAGCAGTCGTCTACTGAAGACTAGGGACACCGGGGAGCTGTTTTTT	CASSRLLKTRDTGELFF	NA	17	TRBV6-2/TRBV6-3	NA	TRBJ2-2
TGTGCCAGCTCACTACAGGGTCCCAGCTCTGGGGCCAACGTCCTGACTTTC	CASSLQGPSSGANVLTF	NA	17	TRBV18	once	TRBJ2-6
TGTGCCAGCAGCGGAGGGCGTGGGGCCTACGAGCAGTACTTC	CASSGGRGAYEQYF	NA	14	TRBV13	NA	TRBJ2-7
TGCAGTGCTAGTTTGGACAGGCAGGGATCACCCCTCCACTTT	CSASLDRQGSPLHF	TRBD1	14	TRBV20-1	NA	TRBJ1-6
TGTGCCTCCACAGGGGGGACAGGAGAGTCACCCCTCCACTTT	CASTGGTGESPLHF	TRBD1	14	TRBV19	NA	TRBJ1-6
TGTGCCAGTAGTATCTCCGGTTTAGAGGACTACGAGCAGTACTTC	CASSISGLEDYEQYF	NA	15	TRBV19	NA	TRBJ2-7
TGTGCCAGTGCAGGGAATTCACCCCTCCACTTT	CASAGNSPLHF	NA	11	TRBV2	few	TRBJ1-6
TGCGCCAGCAGCCGGGACAGTCAGAATCAGCCCCAGCATTTT	CASSRDSQNQPQHF	TRBD1	14	TRBV5-1	NA	TRBJ1-5
TGTGCCAGCACAAAACCGGGACTAGCGGGAGTGGAGCAGTACTTC	CASTKPGLAGVEQYF	TRBD2	15	TRBV28	once	TRBJ2-7
TGTGCCAGCAGCCAACGGGTCCCGGGTGAAGCTTTCTTT	CASSQRVPGEAFF	NA	13	TRBV3-1/TRBV3-2	few	TRBJ1-1
TGTGCCATCAGTGAGGGCAATAGCAATCAGCCCCAGCATTTT	CAISEGNSNQPQHF	NA	14	TRBV10-3	NA	TRBJ1-5
TGTGCCAGCAGCTATAGGGGGCCGGGGGACACTGAAGCTTTCTTT	CASSYRGPGDTEAFF	TRBD1	15	TRBV7-6	NA	TRBJ1-1
TGTGCCAGCAGTGAAGCCGGGGGGGGCCCGTTAGAGACCCAGTACTTC	CASSEAGGGPLETQYF	TRBD2	16	TRBV2	NA	TRBJ2-5
TGTGCCAGCAGGCATCAGGATGGGGAAAAACTGTTTTTT	CASRHQDGEKLFF	NA	13	TRBV5-4	NA	TRBJ1-4
TGCGCCAGCAGCCTCAGCGGGCCCCCTAACTATGGCTACACCTTC	CASSLSGPPNYGYTF	NA	15	TRBV5-1	NA	TRBJ1-2
TGCAGCGTTGATTGGGGGGTCCAAGAGACCCAGTACTTC	CSVDWGVQETQYF	NA	13	TRBV29-1	NA	TRBJ2-5
TGTGCCAGTAGAGCGACGGAGGTTCGCAATCAGCCCCAGCATTTT	CASRATEVRNQPQHF	NA	15	TRBV19	few	TRBJ1-5
TGTGCCACCCAAGTACGACGGACACCGAACACTGAAGCTTTCTTT	CATQVRRTPNTEAFF	NA	15	TRBV15	few	TRBJ1-1
TGTGCCAGCAGCTTGAGGGAGAGCTCCTATAATTCACCCCTCCACTTT	CASSLRESSYNSPLHF	NA	16	TRBV5-6	NA	TRBJ1-6
TGTGCCAGCAACCCTGCACTAGCGGGAGGAAGGTATGAGCAGTTCTTC	CASNPALAGGRYEQFF	TRBD2	16	TRBV7-9	NA	TRBJ2-1
TGTGCCAGCAGCCAAAATGGCCCCCTAGCGGGAGTTGTAGAGACCCAGTACTTC	CASSQNGPLAGVVETQYF	TRBD2	18	TRBV14	NA	TRBJ2-5
TGTGCCAGCAGTGAGACTAGCGGGGTCCCGAGGGATACGCAGTATTTT	CASSETSGVPRDTQYF	TRBD2	16	TRBV2	few	TRBJ2-3
TGTGCCACCAGCAGTGGACTAGCGGGAGAAGAGACCCAGTACTTC	CATSSGLAGEETQYF	TRBD2	15	TRBV15	NA	TRBJ2-5
TGCAGCGTCAGACAGGGAGGAATCGGATGGTCCTACAATGAGCAGTTCTTC	CSVRQGGIGWSYNEQFF	NA	17	TRBV29-1	NA	TRBJ2-1
TGTGCCAGCAGTTTAAAGCACAGGCAGCTAACCATGTATAGCAATCAGCCCCAGCATTTT	CASSLKHRQLTMYSNQPQHF	NA	20	TRBV27	NA	TRBJ1-5
TGCGCCAGCAGCTTGGCAGGAAACTCCTACGAGCAGTACTTC	CASSLAGNSYEQYF	NA	14	TRBV5-1	NA	TRBJ2-7
TGTGCCAGCAGTTTATCTCTCCGACTAGCGGGAGCTAATGAGCAGTTCTTC	CASSLSLRLAGANEQFF	TRBD2	17	TRBV13	few	TRBJ2-1
TGTGCCAGCAACACCTGGGGCTATAGCAATCAGCCCCAGCATTTT	CASNTWGYSNQPQHF	NA	15	TRBV28	NA	TRBJ1-5
TGTGCCAGCAGTGAAAGGGACACAGCCTACGAGCAGTACTTC	CASSERDTAYEQYF	NA	14	TRBV6-1	NA	TRBJ2-7
TGCGCCAGCAGCCGAACGGGACAAAGGAACACTGAAGCTTTCTTT	CASSRTGQRNTEAFF	NA	15	TRBV5-1	NA	TRBJ1-1
TGTGCCAGCAGTTCCTACAGGGCGAACACTGAAGCTTTCTTT	CASSSYRANTEAFF	NA	14	TRBV6-2/TRBV6-3	once	TRBJ1-1
TGTGCCAGTAGTAAGCTCGTGACTGCGGGACAGTCGAACACCGGGGAGCTGTTTTTT	CASSKLVTAGQSNTGELFF	NA	19	TRBV19	NA	TRBJ2-2
TGTGCCAGCAGCTTAGGCGGGAGAGGGCTTGGGGAGCTGTTTTTT	CASSLGGRGLGELFF	TRBD2	15	TRBV11-3	NA	TRBJ2-2
TGCAGCGTTGGACAGCTAAATGAAAAACTGTTTTTT	CSVGQLNEKLFF	NA	12	TRBV29-1	once	TRBJ1-4
TGTGCCAGTAAAAAGGGGATACAGGATCGGGTCACTGAAGCTTTCTTT	CASKKGIQDRVTEAFF	NA	16	TRBV19	NA	TRBJ1-1
TGTGCCAGTAATGTCGAAACAGGGGGGGGAACTGAAGCTTTCTTT	CASNVETGGGTEAFF	TRBD1	15	TRBV19	NA	TRBJ1-1
TGTGCCAGCTCCGAAGGGGACAAGGACACAGATACGCAGTATTTT	CASSEGDKDTDTQYF	NA	15	TRBV6-4	NA	TRBJ2-3
TGTGCCTGGGATAGGGGGACGGGAGAAAAACTGTTTTTT	CAWDRGTGEKLFF	NA	13	TRBV30	NA	TRBJ1-4
TGTGCCAGCAGCGGGACAGGGAGTCAGCCCCAGCATTTT	CASSGTGSQPQHF	TRBD1	13	TRBV2	NA	TRBJ1-5
TGTGCCAGTAGTATTCCGGGACTACGGCAGTTCTTC	CASSIPGLRQFF	TRBD2	12	TRBV19	once	TRBJ2-1
TGTGCCAGCAGCTCTCTCTTCCGACAGGGCCCTGGGGCCAACGTCCTGACTTTC	CASSSLFRQGPGANVLTF	TRBD1	18	TRBV5-4	NA	TRBJ2-6
TGTGCCAGCAGCCACAGCTCGGGGCGGGGCGATACCTACGAGCAGTACTTC	CASSHSSGRGDTYEQYF	NA	17	TRBV7-9	NA	TRBJ2-7
TGTGCCAGCAGTCGAGACGGGTATCAGCCCCAGCATTTT	CASSRDGYQPQHF	NA	13	TRBV12-3/TRBV12-4	NA	TRBJ1-5
TGTGCCAGCAATCTGCACTCAGCGGGAGGGGGCGAGCAGTACTTC	CASNLHSAGGGEQYF	TRBD2	15	TRBV6-5	NA	TRBJ2-7
TGTGCCAGCAGCTTAGTCGGGGTCTCAACTAATGAAAAACTGTTTTTT	CASSLVGVSTNEKLFF	NA	16	TRBV7-8	NA	TRBJ1-4
TGTGCCAGCTCACCGTCCTGGGAGTTAGGAAATGAGCAGTTCTTC	CASSPSWELGNEQFF	NA	15	TRBV18	NA	TRBJ2-1